The entry below describes one TCR beta chain. This sample is drawn from a study of CD4+ T cells in melanoma. The germline CDR1 and CDR2 sequences are SGHRS and YFSETQ. With 4 bases clipped from V and 2 bases from J, the junction kept 6 bases outside the gene matches. This CDR3 spans 15 amino acids. Some clones are missing from TCRdb's copy, which holds only in-frame ones; the method was immunoSEQ multiplex PCR. The repertoire includes about 50,000 clones, roughly nine tenths of them detected once, and about 10% sits in the top ten. The TCR sequence derives from a human donor with melanoma. The chain combines TRBV5-1 with TRBJ2-3; 8 positions agree with TRBD1. The specimen was peripheral blood. Here the CDR3 DNA reads TGCGCCAGCAGCGGAGGACAGGGATTCACAGATACGCAGTATTTT. Residues: CASSGGQGFTDTQYF.